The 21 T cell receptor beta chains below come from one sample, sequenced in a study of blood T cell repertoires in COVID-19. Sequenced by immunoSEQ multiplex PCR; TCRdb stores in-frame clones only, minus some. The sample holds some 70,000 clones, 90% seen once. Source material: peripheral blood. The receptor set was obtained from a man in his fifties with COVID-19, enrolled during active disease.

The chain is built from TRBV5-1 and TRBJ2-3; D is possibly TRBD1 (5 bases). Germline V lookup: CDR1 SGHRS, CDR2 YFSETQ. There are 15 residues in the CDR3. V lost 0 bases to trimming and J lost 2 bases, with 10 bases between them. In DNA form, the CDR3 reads TGCGCCAGCAGCTTGGCTGGGGCCCTCACAGATACGCAGTATTTT. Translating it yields CASSLAGALTDTQYF. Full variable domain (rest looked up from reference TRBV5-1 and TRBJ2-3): KAGVTQTPRYLIKTRGQQVTLSCSPISGHRSVSWYQQTPGQGLQFLFEYFSETQRNKGNFPGRFSGRQFSNSRSEMNVSTLELGDSALYLCASSLAGALTDTQYFGPGTRLTVL.

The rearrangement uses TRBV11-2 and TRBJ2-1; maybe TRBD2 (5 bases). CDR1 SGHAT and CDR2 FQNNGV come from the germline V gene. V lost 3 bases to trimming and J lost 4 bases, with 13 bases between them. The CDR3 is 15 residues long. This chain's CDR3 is CASSFGLAPYNEQFF. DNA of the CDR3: TGTGCCAGCAGCTTTGGTCTAGCTCCGTACAATGAGCAGTTCTTC.

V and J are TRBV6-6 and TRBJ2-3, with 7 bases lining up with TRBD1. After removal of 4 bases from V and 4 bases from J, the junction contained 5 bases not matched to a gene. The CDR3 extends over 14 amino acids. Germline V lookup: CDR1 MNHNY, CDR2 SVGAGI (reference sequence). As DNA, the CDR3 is TGTGCCAGCAGTTCCGGGACAGCACCAGATACGCAGTATTTT. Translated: CASSSGTAPDTQYF.

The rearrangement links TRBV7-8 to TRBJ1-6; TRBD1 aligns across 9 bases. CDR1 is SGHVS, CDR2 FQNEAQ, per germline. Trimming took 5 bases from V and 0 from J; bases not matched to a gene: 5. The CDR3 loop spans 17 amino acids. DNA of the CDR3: TGTGCCAGCAGCGAGGGACAGGGTAGCTCCTATAATTCACCCCTCCACTTT. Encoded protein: CASSEGQGSSYNSPLHF.

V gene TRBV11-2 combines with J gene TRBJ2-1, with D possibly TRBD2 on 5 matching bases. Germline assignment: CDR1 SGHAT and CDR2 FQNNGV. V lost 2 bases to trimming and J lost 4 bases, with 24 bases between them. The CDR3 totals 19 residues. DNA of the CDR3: TGTGCCAGCAGCTTAACAACTAGGAGCGGTCTCCTTTCTTACAATGAGCAGTTCTTC. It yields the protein CASSLTTRSGLLSYNEQFF.

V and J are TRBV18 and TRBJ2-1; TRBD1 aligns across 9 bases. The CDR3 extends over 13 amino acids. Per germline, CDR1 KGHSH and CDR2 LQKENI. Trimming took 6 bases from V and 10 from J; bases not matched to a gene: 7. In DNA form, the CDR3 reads TGTGCCAGCTCGCCGGACAGGGGAAAGGAGCAGTTCTTC. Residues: CASSPDRGKEQFF.

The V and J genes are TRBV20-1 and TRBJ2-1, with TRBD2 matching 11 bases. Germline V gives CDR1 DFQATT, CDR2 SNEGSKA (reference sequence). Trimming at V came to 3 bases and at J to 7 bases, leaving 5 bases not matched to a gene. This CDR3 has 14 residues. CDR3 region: CSASTSGSLNEQFF. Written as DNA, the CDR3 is TGCAGTGCTAGTACTAGCGGGAGTTTGAATGAGCAGTTCTTC.

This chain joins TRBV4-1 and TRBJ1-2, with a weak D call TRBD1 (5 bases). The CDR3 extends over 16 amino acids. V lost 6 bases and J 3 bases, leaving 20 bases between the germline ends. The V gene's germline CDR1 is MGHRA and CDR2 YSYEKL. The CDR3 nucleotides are TGCGCCAGCAGACAACCGGGACTCGGAAGATACTATGGCTACACCTTC. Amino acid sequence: CASRQPGLGRYYGYTF.

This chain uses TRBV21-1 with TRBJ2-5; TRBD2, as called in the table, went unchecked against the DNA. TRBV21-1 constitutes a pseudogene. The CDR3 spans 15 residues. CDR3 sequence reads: CASSKSVGGQETQYF. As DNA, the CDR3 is TGTGCCAGCAGCAAAAGCGTGGGAGGCCAAGAGACCCAGTACTTC.

CDR3 bases: TGTGCCAGCAGTTTATGGGGGACAGGTCTTAGAGAAAACATTCAGTACTTC. It yields the protein CASSLWGTGLRENIQYF. The chain is built from TRBV28 and TRBJ2-4; 8 bases match TRBD1. With 0 bases clipped from V and 5 bases from J, the junction kept 9 bases outside the gene matches. CDR3 length: 17 amino acids. Germline CDR1 and CDR2: MDHEN and SYDVKM.

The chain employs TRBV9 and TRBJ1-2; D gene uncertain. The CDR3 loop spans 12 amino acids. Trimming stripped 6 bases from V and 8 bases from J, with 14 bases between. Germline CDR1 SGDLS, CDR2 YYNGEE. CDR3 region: CASTSIPRGYTF. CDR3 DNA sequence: TGTGCCAGCACTTCCATCCCCAGGGGCTACACCTTC.

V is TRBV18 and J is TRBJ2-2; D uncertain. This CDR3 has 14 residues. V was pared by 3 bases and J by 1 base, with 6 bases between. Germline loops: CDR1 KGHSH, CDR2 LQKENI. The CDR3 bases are TGTGCCAGCTCACCTGCTATGAACACCGGGGAGCTGTTTTTT. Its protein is CASSPAMNTGELFF.

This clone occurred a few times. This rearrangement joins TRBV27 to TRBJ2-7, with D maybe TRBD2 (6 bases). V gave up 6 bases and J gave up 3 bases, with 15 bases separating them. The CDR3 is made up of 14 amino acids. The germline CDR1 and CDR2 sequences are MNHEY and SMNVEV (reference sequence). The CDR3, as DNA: TGTGCCAGCAGGGAGACTAGTGAGTACTACGAGCAGTACTTC. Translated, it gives CASRETSEYYEQYF.

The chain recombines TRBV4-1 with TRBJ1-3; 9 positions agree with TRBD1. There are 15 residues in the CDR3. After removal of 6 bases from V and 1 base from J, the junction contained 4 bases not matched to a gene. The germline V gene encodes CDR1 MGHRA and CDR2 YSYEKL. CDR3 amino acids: CASRPGTGSGNTIYF. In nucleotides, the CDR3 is TGCGCCAGCAGACCCGGGACAGGGTCTGGAAACACCATATATTTT.

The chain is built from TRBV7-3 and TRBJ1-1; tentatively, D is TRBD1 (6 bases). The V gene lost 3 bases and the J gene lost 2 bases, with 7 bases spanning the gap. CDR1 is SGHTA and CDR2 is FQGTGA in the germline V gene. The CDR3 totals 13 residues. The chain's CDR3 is CASSLGANTEAFF. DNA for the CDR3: TGTGCCAGCAGCTTGGGGGCCAACACTGAAGCTTTCTTT.

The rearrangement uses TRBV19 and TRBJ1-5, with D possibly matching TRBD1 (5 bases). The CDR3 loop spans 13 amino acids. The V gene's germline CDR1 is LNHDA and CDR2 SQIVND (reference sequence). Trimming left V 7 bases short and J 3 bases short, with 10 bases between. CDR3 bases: TGTGCCAGTATGAGCAGGGACAATCAGCCCCAGCATTTT. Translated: CASMSRDNQPQHF. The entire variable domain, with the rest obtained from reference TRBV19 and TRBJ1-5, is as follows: DGGITQSPKYLFRKEGQNVTLSCEQNLNHDAMYWYRQDPGQGLRLIYYSQIVNDFQKGDIAEGYSVSREKKESFPLTVTSAQKNPTAFYLCASMSRDNQPQHFGDGTRLSIL.

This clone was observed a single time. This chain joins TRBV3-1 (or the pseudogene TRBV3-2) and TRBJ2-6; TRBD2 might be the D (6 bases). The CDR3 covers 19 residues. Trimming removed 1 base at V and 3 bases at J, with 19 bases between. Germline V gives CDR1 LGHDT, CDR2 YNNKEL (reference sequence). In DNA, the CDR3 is TGTGCCAGCAGCCAAGGTCCGTGGAGCGGGCAAAGTGGGGCCAACGTCCTGACTTTC. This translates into CASSQGPWSGQSGANVLTF.

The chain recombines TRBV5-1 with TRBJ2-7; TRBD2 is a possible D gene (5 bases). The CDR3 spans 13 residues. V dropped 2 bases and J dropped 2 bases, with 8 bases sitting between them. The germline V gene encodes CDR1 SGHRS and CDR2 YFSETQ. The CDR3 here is CASSLSGTYEQYF. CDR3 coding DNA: TGCGCCAGCAGCTTAAGCGGTACCTACGAGCAGTACTTC.

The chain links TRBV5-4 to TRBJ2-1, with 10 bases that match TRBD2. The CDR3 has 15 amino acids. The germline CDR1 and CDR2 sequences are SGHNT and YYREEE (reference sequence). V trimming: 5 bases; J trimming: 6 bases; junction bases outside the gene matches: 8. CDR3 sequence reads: CASRPSGRATNEQFF. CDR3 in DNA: TGTGCCAGCAGACCAAGCGGGAGGGCTACCAATGAGCAGTTCTTC.

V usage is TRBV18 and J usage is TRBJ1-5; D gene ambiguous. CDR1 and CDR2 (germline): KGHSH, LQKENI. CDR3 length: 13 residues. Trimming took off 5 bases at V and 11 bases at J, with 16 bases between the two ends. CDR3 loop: CASSGGRLEAQHF. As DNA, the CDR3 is TGTGCCAGCTCAGGAGGACGGCTCGAGGCCCAGCATTTT. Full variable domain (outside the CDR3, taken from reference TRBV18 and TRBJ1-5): NAGVMQNPRHLVRRRGQEARLRCSPMKGHSHVYWYRQLPEEGLKFMVYLQKENIIDESGMPKERFSAEFPKEGPSILRIQQVVRGDSAAYFCASSGGRLEAQHFGDGTRLSIL.

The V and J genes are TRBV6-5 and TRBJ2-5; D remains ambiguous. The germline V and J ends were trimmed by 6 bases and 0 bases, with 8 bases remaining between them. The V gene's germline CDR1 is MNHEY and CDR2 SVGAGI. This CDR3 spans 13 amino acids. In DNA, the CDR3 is TGTGCCAGCAGACAGACATACCAAGAGACCCAGTACTTC. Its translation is CASRQTYQETQYF.